This T cell receptor beta chain originates from a study of T cell changes during pregnancy in multiple sclerosis (dated by TCRdb to about 2019). A note on the overall study: The study looked at changes in the T cell repertoire across pregnancy in women with multiple sclerosis.

The CDR3 spans 15 residues, from the cysteine through the phenylalanine. The read is trimmed to its CDR3 DNA, 45 bases read in frame from base 1. Looking up the germline V gene yields CDR1 SGHTA and CDR2 FQGNSA. V trim: 2 bases; J trim: 7 bases; unmatched bases: 4. Libraries were prepared through the immunoSEQ multiplex PCR assay. TCRdb obtained this table from immuneACCESS and retained in-frame rearrangements with V and J assigned. These tables miss some clones; where compared with another copy, unresolved V genes account for less than half of the shortfall, and the remainder is unexplained. This sample has just under 35,000 clones in its table, and roughly 88% of those were observed once. The top ten constitute less than 4.5% of the sample. Turning to this clone: Its antigen is not yet known. Base-call qualities are not available, and no considerably larger clone is one nucleotide away.

The chain is assembled from TRBV7-2 and TRBJ2-7, with TRBD2 identical over 14 junction bases. This TCR derives from a female donor in good health, enrolled as a control in a pregnancy study. Sample: peripheral blood, taken in the second trimester of pregnancy. The CDR3 in this case is CASSLSRTSGGEQYF. Read as DNA, the sequence is TGTGCCAGCAGCTTATCTCGGACTAGCGGGGGGGAGCAGTACTTC.